This T cell receptor beta chain was identified in a study of T cells in Graves' hyperthyroidism and ophthalmopathy. PBMCs stemmed from around 10 ml fresh peripheral blood. This CDR3 has 16 residues. V shed 6 bases, J shed 11 bases, and the junction held 11 bases outside the gene matches. From RNA transcripts, TCR beta CDR3 regions were amplified. The HTBI set primed first-round TCR CDR3 RT-PCR. Each CDR3 protein is one row after TCRdb ran MiXCR on the multiplex PCR reads. The data hold 350,000 or so distinct CDR3 sequences, with 18% observed a single time. The V gene is TRBV12-3 or TRBV12-4, the J gene TRBJ1-6; TRBD1 matches 12 bases. Sequencing used blood. This TCR came from a woman aged 35 to 49 with Graves' ophthalmopathy. Here the CDR3 reads CASSTGTGGKVAPLHF. The CDR3 DNA reads TGTGCCAGCAGCACCGGGACAGGGGGCAAAGTGGCACCCCTCCACTTT.